Shown below are 29 T cell receptor beta chains from a single sample sequenced in a study of shared clonotypes between healthy human individuals. Here immunoSEQ multiplex PCR was the method, and the copy in TCRdb shows in-frame clones only, minus some. The sample includes over 2 million clones, 85% to 95% of them seen just once. Sample: naive CD4+ T cells from PBMCs. Subset meaning: CD45RA+ positively selected. These receptor sequences come from a man in his late teens or twenties in good health. Some clones in this sample may be carry-over from other donors' samples.

The CDR3 DNA sequence: TGTGCCAGCAGCTCCTCGGGACTCATAATGGGGTACGAGCAGTACTTC. Its translation: CASSSSGLIMGYEQYF. The chain is built from TRBV5-8 and TRBJ2-7; TRBD2 is a possible D gene (6 bases). The CDR3 runs 16 residues. Germline values: CDR1 SGHTS, CDR2 YDEGEE. V gave up 3 bases and J gave up 4 bases, with 20 bases separating them.

The V and J genes are TRBV2 and TRBJ1-1; a weak D match, TRBD1 (5 bases). V lost 2 bases and J lost 5, with 9 bases in between. Germline V lookup: CDR1 SNHLY, CDR2 FYNNEI. The length of the CDR3 is 13 residues. DNA of the CDR3: TGTGCCAGCAGTGAAAGGGGACGGACTGAAGCTTTCTTT. Translation gives CASSERGRTEAFF.

This clone appeared a single time. The chain is built from TRBV5-1 and TRBJ1-1; D is ambiguous. Between the trimmed V and J ends, which lost 2 bases and 0 bases, there was a span of 8 bases. Germline CDR1 is SGHRS and CDR2 is YFSETQ. The CDR3 totals 14 residues. The CDR3 sequence: CASSFGQVNTEAFF. CDR3 nucleotide sequence: TGCGCCAGCAGCTTCGGTCAGGTGAACACTGAAGCTTTCTTT.

This clone was seen only once. The chain combines TRBV21-1 with TRBJ2-3; TRBD2 reflects the table's D call only, with no check against the DNA. TRBV21-1 is designated a pseudogene. There are 15 residues in the CDR3. CDR3 DNA sequence: TGTGCCAGCACCCCTAGCGGACAGATCACAGATACGCAGTATTTT. Translating it yields CASTPSGQITDTQYF.

This clone was observed a single time. The chain employs TRBV19 and TRBJ2-5, with D hard to call. This CDR3 has 14 residues. With 8 bases removed from V and 3 bases from J, the gap between germline ends came to 16 bases. Germline V lookup: CDR1 LNHDA, CDR2 SQIVND (reference sequence). CDR3 sequence (DNA): TGTGCCAGTCGACCTAGGGCAGACAAAGAGACCCAGTACTTC. Its translation: CASRPRADKETQYF.

The chain employs TRBV10-3 and TRBJ1-2; D gene unclear. Germline V CDR1 and CDR2: ENHRY, SYGVKD. Trimming took off 6 bases at V and 3 bases at J, with 8 bases between the two ends. This CDR3 has 12 residues. DNA of the CDR3: TGTGCCATCAGAACCGACTACTATGGCTACACCTTC. Its protein is CAIRTDYYGYTF.

The rearrangement links TRBV28 to TRBJ1-2; D not certain. Per the germline V gene, CDR1 is MDHEN and CDR2 is SYDVKM. The CDR3 covers 12 residues. With 6 bases removed from V and 3 bases from J, the gap between germline ends came to 8 bases. CDR3 amino acids: CASSLNHYGYTF. The DNA of the CDR3 is TGTGCCAGCAGCCTCAATCACTATGGCTACACCTTC.

This chain joins TRBV6-6 and TRBJ2-7; D might be TRBD1 (6 bases). Germline V gene lookup returns CDR1 MNHNY and CDR2 SVGAGI (reference sequence). V was cut by 7 bases and J by 12 bases, with 22 bases left in between. There are 13 residues in the CDR3. The CDR3: CASTQSGTSQGYF. The CDR3 nucleotides are TGTGCCAGCACCCAATCCGGGACATCCCAGGGGTACTTC.

This chain uses TRBV5-1 with TRBJ1-4, with TRBD1 matching 7 bases. The ends lost 4 bases at V and 4 bases at J; junction bases unmatched: 4. Germline V gene lookup returns CDR1 SGHRS and CDR2 YFSETQ. The CDR3 consists of 14 residues. CDR3 region: CASSVRQGNEKLFF. The CDR3, as DNA: TGCGCCAGCAGCGTCCGACAGGGTAATGAAAAACTGTTTTTT.

The CDR3 nucleotides are TGTGCCAGCTCACCTGAGGCAGGTGGGGGAGCTAGCACAGATACGCAGTATTTT. It encodes CASSPEAGGGASTDTQYF. This chain uses TRBV18 with TRBJ2-3; D possibly uses TRBD1 or TRBD2 (5 bases each). This CDR3 is 18 amino acids long. Per germline, CDR1 KGHSH and CDR2 LQKENI. V lost 3 bases and J 0 bases, leaving 19 bases between the germline ends.

This chain connects TRBV18 to TRBJ2-1; D unresolved. CDR1 and CDR2 from the germline V gene are KGHSH and LQKENI. The V end was cut by 2 bases, the J end by 5 bases, with 10 bases between. This CDR3 is 14 amino acids long. The CDR3 here is CASSPIQSDNEQFF. CDR3 coding DNA: TGTGCCAGCTCACCAATACAGTCCGACAATGAGCAGTTCTTC.

The J gene is TRBJ1-4, the V gene TRBV19; D remains unclear. Germline CDR1 is LNHDA and CDR2 is SQIVND (reference sequence). With 3 bases removed from V and 8 bases from J, the gap between germline ends came to 16 bases. CDR3 length equals 15 residues. CDR3 in DNA: TGTGCCAGTAGTATTGGCGGACTCCAGGAGGAAAAACTGTTTTTT. It translates to CASSIGGLQEEKLFF.

The gene calls are TRBV30 and TRBJ1-2; a possible D gene is TRBD1 (5 bases). CDR3 size: 14 residues. With 4 bases removed from V and 4 bases from J, the gap between germline ends came to 16 bases. In germline, CDR1 is GTSNPN, CDR2 SVGIG (reference sequence). Here the CDR3 DNA reads TGTGCCTGGACTAGAGGGGCCGGGGGCTATGGCTACACCTTC. Translation gives CAWTRGAGGYGYTF.

To note about this clone: Other DNA sequences in this specimen translate into the identical CDR3. This sequence joins TRBV18 and TRBJ2-1; 9 nucleotides line up with TRBD2. This CDR3 spans 15 amino acids. Germline CDR1 is KGHSH and CDR2 is LQKENI. V was pared by 0 bases and J by 4 bases, with 1 base of the junction left unmatched. CDR3 sequence (DNA): TGTGCCAGCTCACCACCGCTAGCGGGGTACAATGAGCAGTTCTTC. This encodes CASSPPLAGYNEQFF. Filled out from reference TRBV18 and TRBJ2-1, the complete variable domain reads NAGVMQNPRHLVRRRGQEARLRCSPMKGHSHVYWYRQLPEEGLKFMVYLQKENIIDESGMPKERFSAEFPKEGPSILRIQQVVRGDSAAYFCASSPPLAGYNEQFFGPGTRLTVL.

The chain joins TRBV4-3 to TRBJ2-2, with a weak D call TRBD2 (6 bases). Trimming pared 0 bases from V and 7 bases from J, leaving 9 bases between. Germline values: CDR1 LGHNA, CDR2 YSLEER. The CDR3 is 14 residues long. The CDR3 region is CASSQEVRGGELFF. DNA of the CDR3: TGCGCCAGCAGCCAAGAAGTGCGGGGCGGGGAGCTGTTTTTT.

This clone showed up just once. The chain employs TRBV28 and TRBJ2-5; 8 bases are a match to TRBD2. V lost 5 bases and J lost 4; bases outside the gene matches: 15. Germline CDR1 and CDR2: MDHEN and SYDVKM. This CDR3 spans 17 amino acids. The DNA for the CDR3 is TGTGCCAGCAGTACTTCCGCGCTCGGGAGGGGAACAGAGACCCAGTACTTC. Encoded protein: CASSTSALGRGTETQYF.

CDR3 in DNA: TGTGCCAAACCCCGGGGGCCCCTTGGATCTGGGGCCAACGTCCTGACTTTC. Protein sequence: CAKPRGPLGSGANVLTF. The rearrangement uses TRBV11-2 and TRBJ2-6; D is tentatively TRBD1 or TRBD2 (6 bases each). CDR1 is SGHAT and CDR2 is FQNNGV in the germline V gene. This CDR3 region has 17 residues. Trimming shortened V by 10 bases and J by 1 base, and 20 bases separated the two germline ends.

This clone has just one count. This chain uses TRBV7-3 with TRBJ2-5, with a tentative D call TRBD2 (6 bases). The CDR3 spans 13 residues. V lost 4 bases to trimming and J lost 3 bases, with 9 bases between them. The V gene's germline CDR1 is SGHTA and CDR2 FQGTGA. In DNA form, the CDR3 reads TGTGCCAGCAGCTCGACTAGGGAAGAGACCCAGTACTTC. Protein sequence: CASSSTREETQYF. The entire variable domain, with the rest obtained from reference TRBV7-3 and TRBJ2-5, is as follows: GAGVSQTPSNKVTEKGKYVELRCDPISGHTALYWYRQSLGQGPEFLIYFQGTGAADDSGLPNDRFFAVRPEGSVSTLKIQRTERGDSAVYLCASSSTREETQYFGPGTRLLVL.

The V call is TRBV5-1, the J call TRBJ1-1; D call uncertain. The length of the CDR3 is 17 residues. CDR1 is SGHRS, CDR2 YFSETQ, per germline. V was cut by 4 bases and J by 0 bases, with 19 bases left in between. The DNA of the CDR3 is TGCGCCAGCAGCCTTAGTGGTGGCAGGCTTTTGAACACTGAAGCTTTCTTT. Protein sequence: CASSLSGGRLLNTEAFF. Full variable domain (remainder filled in from reference TRBV5-1 and TRBJ1-1): KAGVTQTPRYLIKTRGQQVTLSCSPISGHRSVSWYQQTPGQGLQFLFEYFSETQRNKGNFPGRFSGRQFSNSRSEMNVSTLELGDSALYLCASSLSGGRLLNTEAFFGQGTRLTVV.

The chain joins TRBV6-1 to TRBJ1-4; TRBD1 agrees at 9 bases. Germline V gene data show CDR1 as MNHNS and CDR2 as SASEGT. The CDR3 spans 14 residues. After removal of 6 bases from V and 7 bases from J, the junction contained 6 bases not matched to a gene. The CDR3 DNA reads as TGTGCCAGCAGAGAACAGGGGGCGGGTGAAAAACTGTTTTTT. Translating gives CASREQGAGEKLFF.

The chain carries TRBV28 and TRBJ1-2; tentative D call: TRBD1 (5 bases). CDR1 is MDHEN and CDR2 is SYDVKM in the germline V gene. The CDR3 is 14 residues long. Trimming stripped 7 bases from V and 8 bases from J, with 20 bases between. In DNA form, the CDR3 reads TGTGCCAGCATTACCGGGACCAGCGCCGAGGGCTACACCTTC. Amino acids: CASITGTSAEGYTF.

The V and J genes are TRBV5-1 and TRBJ2-5; no clear D. Germline values: CDR1 SGHRS, CDR2 YFSETQ. V lost 3 bases, J lost 3 bases, and 12 bases lay in between. This CDR3 region has 14 residues. CDR3 nucleotide sequence: TGCGCCAGCAGCTCAAAGCAGCGTAAAGAGACCCAGTACTTC. Its translation: CASSSKQRKETQYF.

Concerning this clone itself: Being one base from a much bigger clone, this may be a read error. This CDR3 is also generated by other DNA sequences in the sample. The chain's CDR3 is CASSLNTDTQYF. The DNA of the CDR3 is TGTGCCAGCAGCTTGAACACAGATACGCAGTATTTT. J is TRBJ2-3 and V is TRBV11-2; no clear D gene. Looked up from germline, CDR1 is SGHAT and CDR2 is FQNNGV. Trimming removed 3 bases at V and 2 bases at J, with 3 bases between. The CDR3 consists of 12 residues.

Comments on this clone: At one end, the junction sequence differs from germline, possibly due to a read error. V and J are TRBV28 and TRBJ2-2; TRBD2 might be the D (5 bases). The CDR3 sequence is 16 residues long. CDR1 is MDHEN and CDR2 is SYDVKM in the germline V gene. The CDR3 loop reads CASSLLGLTNTGELFF. The CDR3 DNA reads TGTGCCAGCAGCTTATTAGGACTCACGAACACCGGGGAGCTGTTTTTT.

This rearrangement joins TRBV11-2 to TRBJ2-3; D unclear. Per the germline V gene, CDR1 is SGHAT and CDR2 is FQNNGV. V gave up 4 bases and J gave up 0 bases, with 2 bases separating them. This CDR3 has 12 amino acids. The CDR3 DNA is TGTGCCAGCAGCTACAGCACAGATACGCAGTATTTT. Its translation: CASSYSTDTQYF. Looking up the rest from reference TRBV11-2 and TRBJ2-3 gives the full variable domain: EAGVAQSPRYKIIEKRQSVAFWCNPISGHATLYWYQQILGQGPKLLIQFQNNGVVDDSQLPKDRFSAERLKGVDSTLKIQPAKLEDSAVYLCASSYSTDTQYFGPGTRLTVL.

Of note for this clone: This specimen includes other DNA sequences encoding the same CDR3. The CDR3 region is CSAPPTDTQYF. The CDR3 DNA is TGCAGTGCCCCCCCCACAGATACGCAGTATTTT. The chain combines TRBV20-1 with TRBJ2-3; D gene uncertain. The CDR3 runs 11 residues. V was shortened by 6 bases and J by 2 bases, with 6 bases between the two germline ends. Germline V gene data show CDR1 as DFQATT and CDR2 as SNEGSKA (reference sequence).

CDR3 nucleotides: TGTGCCAGCAGCCAACAGGGGAGTGGAGAAAAACTGTTTTTT. Amino acids: CASSQQGSGEKLFF. This sequence joins TRBV2 and TRBJ1-4; the match to TRBD1 covers 7 bases. Per germline, CDR1 SNHLY and CDR2 FYNNEI. The CDR3 runs 14 residues. V lost 6 bases to trimming and J lost 8 bases; unmatched junction nucleotides: 9.

The sample holds one count of this clone. The chain links TRBV19 to TRBJ2-5; D possibly corresponds to TRBD1 (6 bases). Deletions cut 5 bases from V and 1 base from J, with 14 bases between. Germline CDR1 reads LNHDA; CDR2 reads SQIVND (reference sequence). The CDR3 runs 15 residues. Written as DNA, the CDR3 is TGTGCCAGTAGTCAGACTACAGGGATCCAAGAGACCCAGTACTTC. It codes for CASSQTTGIQETQYF.

The V call is TRBV7-8, the J call TRBJ2-7; D unclear. This CDR3 has 13 amino acids. From germline, CDR1 is SGHVS and CDR2 FQNEAQ. Trimming pared 5 bases from V and 0 bases from J, leaving 8 bases between. CDR3 sequence (DNA): TGTGCCAGCAGCCGGGTAAGCTCCTACGAGCAGTACTTC. As protein: CASSRVSSYEQYF.